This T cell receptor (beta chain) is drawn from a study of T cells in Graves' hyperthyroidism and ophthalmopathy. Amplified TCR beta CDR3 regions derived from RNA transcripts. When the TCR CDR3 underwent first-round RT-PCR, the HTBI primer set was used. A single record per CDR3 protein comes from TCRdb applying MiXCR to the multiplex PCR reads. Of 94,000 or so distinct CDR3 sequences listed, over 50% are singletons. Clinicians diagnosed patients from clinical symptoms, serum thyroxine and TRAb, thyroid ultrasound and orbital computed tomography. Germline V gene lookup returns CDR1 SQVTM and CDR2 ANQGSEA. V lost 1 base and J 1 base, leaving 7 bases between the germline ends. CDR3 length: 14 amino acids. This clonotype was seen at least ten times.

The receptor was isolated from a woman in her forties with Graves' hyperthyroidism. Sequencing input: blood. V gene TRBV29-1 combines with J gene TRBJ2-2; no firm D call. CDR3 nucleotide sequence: TGCAGCGTTGAAGGTGAAGGGAACACCGGGGAGCTGTTTTTT. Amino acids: CSVEGEGNTGELFF.